This is a list of T cell receptor beta chains from one sample in a study of blood T cell repertoires in COVID-19. Some clones are missing from TCRdb's copy, which holds only in-frame ones; the method was immunoSEQ multiplex PCR. The sample holds fewer than 350,000 clones; roughly 86% are singletons and the top ten take approximately 8.8%. The sample comprised peripheral blood. Every receptor here comes from a man aged 18 to 29 with active or convalescent COVID-19. Both conserved end residues are trimmed from each CDR3.

>TRBJ1-6|TRBV9
ASSVGDRASSSPLH
>TRBJ2-5|TRBV20-1
SARRQETQY
>TRBJ2-2|TRBV7-2
ASSPVGQVNTGELF
>TRBJ1-1|TRBV4-1
ASSQVTGRNTEAF
>TRBJ1-5|TRBV28
ASSLWQGPGNQPQH
>TRBJ1-5|TRBV4-1
ASSQVSLTGGNQPQH
>TRBJ1-2|TRBV6-1
ASSEVLGRQGRYGYT
>TRBJ2-1|TRBV5-1
ASSLMTGSSYNEQF
>TRBJ1-2|TRBV5-1
ASSSTTGPYGYT
>TRBJ2-7|TRBV5-4
AQSGGSGADEQY
>TRBJ2-7|TRBV12-5
ASGPGQVSYEQY
>TRBJ1-5|TRBV6-6
ASSYSMVTPYQPQH
>TRBJ2-5|TRBV3-1/TRBV3-2
ASSQDKKGERTWSAQY
>TRBJ2-7|TRBV12-3/TRBV12-4
ASTGDSHYEQY
>TRBJ2-1|TRBV4-1
ASSQGLAGNEQF
>TRBJ2-3|TRBV5-4
ASRRKDRTFSTDTQY
>TRBJ2-7|TRBV4-3
ASSMEHRQAYEQY
>TRBJ2-2|TRBV6-4
ASSDSEQPGELF
>TRBJ1-6|TRBV6-6
ASMGVGDTPLH
>TRBJ2-1|TRBV6-4
ASSDQAGGTGEQF
>TRBJ1-6|TRBV9
ASSVGGRSPLH
>TRBJ1-5|TRBV7-9
ASSFGDRGLREPQH
>TRBJ1-4|TRBV15
ATSRGLTATNEKLF
>TRBJ2-1|TRBV3-1/TRBV3-2
ASSQIKNEQF
>TRBJ1-4|TRBV3-1/TRBV3-2
ASSPNRGGEKLF
>TRBJ2-7|TRBV9
ASSVGQGTDYEQY
>TRBJ2-2|TRBV7-9
ASSSRDRENTGELF
>TRBJ1-5|TRBV19
ASGGQEGQPQH
>TRBJ1-2|TRBV11-2
ASSFTGQQGPNYGYT
>TRBJ2-1|TRBV11-2
ASSILSGGPINEQF
>TRBJ1-4|TRBV6-1
ASSEDGQGYEKLF
>TRBJ2-3|TRBV27
ASSFRGVQGTQY
>TRBJ1-5|TRBV2
ASTGQGNQPQH
>TRBJ2-2|TRBV4-2
ASRPHPGTDTGELF
>TRBJ1-5|TRBV2
ASSYEQGSGQPQH
>TRBJ1-4|TRBV9
ASSVSGTGAEKLF
>TRBJ2-3|TRBV7-6
ASSFGGTYTDTQY
>TRBJ1-1|TRBV6-5
ASSSNTEAF
>TRBJ2-5|TRBV18
ASSPSQGIQETQY
>TRBJ2-7|TRBV19
ASSIPGYEQY
>TRBJ1-2|TRBV11-2
ASSSGTFASGYT
>TRBJ1-2|TRBV5-6
ASSLASGYT
>TRBJ2-3|TRBV10-1
ASSESTTVTDTQY
>TRBJ1-6|TRBV4-3
ASSQGRGNSPLH
>TRBJ2-1|TRBV9
ASSPHHSDGASSYNEQF
>TRBJ2-6|TRBV7-2
ASSLGRAGANVLT
>TRBJ2-7|TRBV29-1
SVELGAVYEQY
>TRBJ1-3|TRBV19
ASKSGRQGAVSGNTIY
>TRBJ1-5|TRBV15
ATATSTGIMGNQPQH
>TRBJ2-1|TRBV2
ASRSSGGNYNEQF
>TRBJ2-3|TRBV24-1
ATSDDRLTDTQY
>TRBJ1-4|TRBV19
ASSIDGGGEKLF
>TRBJ1-4|TRBV2
ASSEGIRDRNEKLF
>TRBJ2-3|TRBV27
ASSSYPPQGGADTQY
>TRBJ2-2|TRBV7-9
ASIHRADRGRATGELF